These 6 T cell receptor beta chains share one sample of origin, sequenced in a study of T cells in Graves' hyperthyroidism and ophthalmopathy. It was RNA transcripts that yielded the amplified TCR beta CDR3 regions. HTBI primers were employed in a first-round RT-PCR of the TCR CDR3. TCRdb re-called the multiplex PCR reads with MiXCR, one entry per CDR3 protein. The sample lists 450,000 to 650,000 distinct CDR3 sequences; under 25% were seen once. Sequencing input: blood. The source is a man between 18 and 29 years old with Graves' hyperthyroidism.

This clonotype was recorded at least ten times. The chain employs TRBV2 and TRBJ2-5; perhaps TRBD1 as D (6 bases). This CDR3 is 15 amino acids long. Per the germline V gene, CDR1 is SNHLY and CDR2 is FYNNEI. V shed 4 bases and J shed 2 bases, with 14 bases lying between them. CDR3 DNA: TGTGCCAGCAGTGGTAGTACAGGGATTCAAGAGACCCAGTACTTC. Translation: CASSGSTGIQETQYF. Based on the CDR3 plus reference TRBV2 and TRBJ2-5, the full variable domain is EPEVTQTPSHQVTQMGQEVILRCVPISNHLYFYWYRQILGQKVEFLVSFYNNEISEKSEIFDDQFSVERPDGSNFTLKIRSTKLEDSAMYFCASSGSTGIQETQYFGPGTRLLVL.

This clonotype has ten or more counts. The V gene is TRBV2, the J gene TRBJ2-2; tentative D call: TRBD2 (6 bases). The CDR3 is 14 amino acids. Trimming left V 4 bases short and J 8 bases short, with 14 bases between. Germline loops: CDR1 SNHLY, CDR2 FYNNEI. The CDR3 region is CASSVLEGTGELFF. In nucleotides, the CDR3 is TGTGCCAGCAGTGTATTGGAGGGAACAGGGGAGCTGTTTTTT.

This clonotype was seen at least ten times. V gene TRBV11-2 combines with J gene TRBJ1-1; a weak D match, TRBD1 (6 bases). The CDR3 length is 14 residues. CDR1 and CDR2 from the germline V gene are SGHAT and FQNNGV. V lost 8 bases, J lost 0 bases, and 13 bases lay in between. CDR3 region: CASVRGPLNTEAFF. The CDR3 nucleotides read TGTGCCAGCGTCCGGGGGCCCTTGAACACTGAAGCTTTCTTT.

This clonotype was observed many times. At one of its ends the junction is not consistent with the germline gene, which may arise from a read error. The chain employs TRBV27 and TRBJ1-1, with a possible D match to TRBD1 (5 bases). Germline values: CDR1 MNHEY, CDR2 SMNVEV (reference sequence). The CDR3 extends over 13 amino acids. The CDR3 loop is CASSLPQGTEASF. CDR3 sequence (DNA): TGTGCCAGCAGTTTACCTCAGGGCACTGAAGCTTCCTTT.

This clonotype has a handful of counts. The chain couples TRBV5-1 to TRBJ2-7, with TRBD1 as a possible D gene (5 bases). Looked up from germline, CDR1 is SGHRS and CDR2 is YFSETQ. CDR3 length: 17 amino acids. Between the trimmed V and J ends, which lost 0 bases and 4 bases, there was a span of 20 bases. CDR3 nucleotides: TGCGCCAGCAGCTTGGAGGGCAGGGTCAAGATGACGTACGAGCAGTACTTC. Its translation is CASSLEGRVKMTYEQYF.

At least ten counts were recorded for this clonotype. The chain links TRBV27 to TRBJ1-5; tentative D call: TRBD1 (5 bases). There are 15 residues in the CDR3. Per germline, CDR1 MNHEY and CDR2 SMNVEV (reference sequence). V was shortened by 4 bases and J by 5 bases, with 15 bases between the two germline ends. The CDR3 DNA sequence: TGTGCCAGCAGTTGGGTAAGGGGCGCGGATCAGCCCCAGCATTTT. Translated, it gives CASSWVRGADQPQHF.